This TCR beta chain was profiled in a study of blood T cell repertoires in COVID-19. TCRdb keeps only in-frame clones here, not all; method: immunoSEQ multiplex PCR. The table includes about 190,000 clones, more than 60% detected once. With V trimmed by 4 bases and J by 0 bases, 6 bases remained unmatched. Germline-derived CDR1 and CDR2 are SGHNT and YYREEE (reference sequence). This CDR3 contains 15 residues. This clonotype was obtained from a man aged 45 to 65 who had recovered from COVID-19. The chain links TRBV5-4 to TRBJ2-5, with 7 bases lining up with TRBD1. Material: peripheral blood. The CDR3 region has the DNA TGTGCCAGCAGCAAGGACAGGCCGCACCAAGAGACCCAGTACTTC. Translating it yields CASSKDRPHQETQYF.